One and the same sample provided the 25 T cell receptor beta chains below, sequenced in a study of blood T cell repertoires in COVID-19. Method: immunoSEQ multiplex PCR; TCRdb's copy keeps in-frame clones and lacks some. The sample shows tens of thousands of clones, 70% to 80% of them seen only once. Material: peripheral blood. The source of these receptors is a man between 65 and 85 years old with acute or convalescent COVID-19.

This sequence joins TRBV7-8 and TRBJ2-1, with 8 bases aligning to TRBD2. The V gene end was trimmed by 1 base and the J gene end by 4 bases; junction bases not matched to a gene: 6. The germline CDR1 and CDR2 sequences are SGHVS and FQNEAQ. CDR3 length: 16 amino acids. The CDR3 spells CASSLVAQREYNEQFF. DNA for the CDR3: TGTGCCAGCAGCTTAGTGGCCCAGCGGGAGTACAATGAGCAGTTCTTC.

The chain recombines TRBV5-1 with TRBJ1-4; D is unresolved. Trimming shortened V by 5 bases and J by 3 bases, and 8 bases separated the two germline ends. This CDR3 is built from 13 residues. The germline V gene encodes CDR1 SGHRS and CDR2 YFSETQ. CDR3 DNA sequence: TGCGCCAGCAGGACATCCTCTAATGAAAAACTGTTTTTT. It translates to CASRTSSNEKLFF.

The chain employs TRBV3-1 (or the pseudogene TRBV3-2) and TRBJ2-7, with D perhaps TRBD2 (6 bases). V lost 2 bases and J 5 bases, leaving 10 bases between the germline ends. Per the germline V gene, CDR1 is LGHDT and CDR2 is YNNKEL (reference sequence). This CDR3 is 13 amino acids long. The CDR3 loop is CASSQTGDDEQYF. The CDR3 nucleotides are TGTGCCAGCAGCCAAACGGGAGATGACGAGCAGTACTTC.

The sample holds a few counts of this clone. CDR3 coding DNA: TGTGCCAGCAGCCTCGATTGGGACAGTCTCGTGGCGTACGAGCAGTACTTC. It is translated as CASSLDWDSLVAYEQYF. The chain joins TRBV27 to TRBJ2-7, with 7 positions matching TRBD1. From germline, CDR1 is MNHEY and CDR2 SMNVEV (reference sequence). V lost 6 bases, J lost 4 bases, and 18 bases stayed unmatched. This CDR3 has 17 residues.

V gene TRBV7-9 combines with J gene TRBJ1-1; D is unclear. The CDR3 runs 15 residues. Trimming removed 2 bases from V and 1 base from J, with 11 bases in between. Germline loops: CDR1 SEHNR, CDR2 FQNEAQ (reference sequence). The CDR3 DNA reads TGTGCCAGCAGCTTATCGACCGGGAAGAACACTGAAGCTTTCTTT. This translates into CASSLSTGKNTEAFF.

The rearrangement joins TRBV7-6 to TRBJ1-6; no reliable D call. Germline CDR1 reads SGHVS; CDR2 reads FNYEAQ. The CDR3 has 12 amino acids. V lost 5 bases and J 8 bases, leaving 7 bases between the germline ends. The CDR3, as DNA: TGTGCCAGCAGCCCAATTGATTCACCCCTCCACTTT. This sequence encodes CASSPIDSPLHF.

CDR3 nucleotide sequence: TGTGCCAGCAGTCCGGGACTAGCGGGAGTCGAGCAGTTCTTC. Translating gives CASSPGLAGVEQFF. V usage is TRBV28 and J usage is TRBJ2-1; 14 bases align to TRBD2. Germline V lookup: CDR1 MDHEN, CDR2 SYDVKM. The CDR3 has 14 residues. V gave up 5 bases and J gave up 10 bases; unmatched junction bases: 4.

CDR3 sequence (DNA): TGTGCCAGCAGTGCCGGGACAGGGAAATTAGGTGAGCAGTTCTTC. Its translation: CASSAGTGKLGEQFF. The chain combines TRBV6-2 or TRBV6-3 with TRBJ2-1, with 9 bases lining up with TRBD1. From germline, CDR1 is MNHEY and CDR2 SVGEGT. This CDR3 has 15 residues. J was trimmed by 9 bases and V by 5 bases; bases with no gene match: 11.

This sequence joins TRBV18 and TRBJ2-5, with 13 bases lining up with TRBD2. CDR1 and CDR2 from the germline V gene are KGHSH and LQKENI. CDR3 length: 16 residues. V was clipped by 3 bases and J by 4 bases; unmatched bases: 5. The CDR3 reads CASSPRTSGSGETQYF. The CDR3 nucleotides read TGTGCCAGCTCACCCAGGACTAGCGGGAGTGGAGAGACCCAGTACTTC.

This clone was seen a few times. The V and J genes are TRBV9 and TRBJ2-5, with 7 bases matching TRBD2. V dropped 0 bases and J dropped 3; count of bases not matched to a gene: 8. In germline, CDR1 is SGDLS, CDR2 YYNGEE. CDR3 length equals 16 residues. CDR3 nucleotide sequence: TGTGCCAGCAGCGTAGGGACCGGGACTACTAAAGAGACCCAGTACTTC. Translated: CASSVGTGTTKETQYF.

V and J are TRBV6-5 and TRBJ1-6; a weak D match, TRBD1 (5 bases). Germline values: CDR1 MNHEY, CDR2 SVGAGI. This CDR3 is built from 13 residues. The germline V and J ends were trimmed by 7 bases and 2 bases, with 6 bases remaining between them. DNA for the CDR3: TGTGCCAGCATGACAGCCTATAATTCACCCCTCCACTTT. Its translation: CASMTAYNSPLHF.

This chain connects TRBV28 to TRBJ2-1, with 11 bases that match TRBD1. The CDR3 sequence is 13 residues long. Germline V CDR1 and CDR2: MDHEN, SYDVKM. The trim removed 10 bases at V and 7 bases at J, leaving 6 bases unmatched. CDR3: CATWTGGKNEQFF. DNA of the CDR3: TGTGCCACCTGGACAGGGGGCAAGAATGAGCAGTTCTTC.

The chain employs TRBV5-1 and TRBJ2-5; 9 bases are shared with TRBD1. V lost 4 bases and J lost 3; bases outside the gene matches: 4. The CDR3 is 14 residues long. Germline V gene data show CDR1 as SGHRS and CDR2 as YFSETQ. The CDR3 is CASSLGQGEETQYF. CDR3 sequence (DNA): TGCGCCAGCAGCCTGGGACAGGGCGAAGAGACCCAGTACTTC.

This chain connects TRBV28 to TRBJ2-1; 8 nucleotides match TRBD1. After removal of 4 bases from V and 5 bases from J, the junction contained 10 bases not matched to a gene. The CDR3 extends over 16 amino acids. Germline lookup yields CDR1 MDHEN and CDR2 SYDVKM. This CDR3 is CASSSSQGVIDNEQFF. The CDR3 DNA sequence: TGTGCCAGCAGTTCCTCACAGGGGGTGATAGACAATGAGCAGTTCTTC.

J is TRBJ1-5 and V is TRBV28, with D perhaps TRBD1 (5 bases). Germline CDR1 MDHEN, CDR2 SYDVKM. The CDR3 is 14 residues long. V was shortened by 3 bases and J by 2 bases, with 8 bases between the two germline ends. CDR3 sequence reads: CASSFDSGNQPQHF. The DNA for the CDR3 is TGTGCCAGCAGTTTCGACAGTGGCAATCAGCCCCAGCATTTT. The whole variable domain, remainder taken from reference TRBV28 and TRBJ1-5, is DVKVTQSSRYLVKRTGEKVFLECVQDMDHENMFWYRQDPGLGLRLIYFSYDVKMKEKGDIPEGYSVSREKKERFSLILESASTNQTSMYLCASSFDSGNQPQHFGDGTRLSIL.

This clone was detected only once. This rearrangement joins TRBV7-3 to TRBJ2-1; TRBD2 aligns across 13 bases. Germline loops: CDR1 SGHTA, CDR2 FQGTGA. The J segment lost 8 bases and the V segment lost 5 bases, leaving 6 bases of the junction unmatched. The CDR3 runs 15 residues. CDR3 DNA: TGTGCCAGCAGCCCAAGACTAGCGGGAGGTGATGAGCAGTTCTTC. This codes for CASSPRLAGGDEQFF.

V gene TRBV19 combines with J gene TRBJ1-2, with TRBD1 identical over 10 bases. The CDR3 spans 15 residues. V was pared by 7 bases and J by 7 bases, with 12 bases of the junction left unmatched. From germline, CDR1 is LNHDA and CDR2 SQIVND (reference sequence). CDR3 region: CASTETGGRYGGYTF. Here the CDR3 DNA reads TGTGCCAGTACCGAGACAGGGGGCAGATATGGTGGCTACACCTTC.

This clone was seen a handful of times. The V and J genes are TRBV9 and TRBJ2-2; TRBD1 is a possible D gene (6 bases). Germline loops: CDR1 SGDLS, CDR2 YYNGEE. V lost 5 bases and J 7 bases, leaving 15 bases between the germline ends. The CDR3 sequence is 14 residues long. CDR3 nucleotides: TGTGCCAGCAGGAGGGGGTTCAACGGCGGGGAGCTGTTTTTT. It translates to CASRRGFNGGELFF.

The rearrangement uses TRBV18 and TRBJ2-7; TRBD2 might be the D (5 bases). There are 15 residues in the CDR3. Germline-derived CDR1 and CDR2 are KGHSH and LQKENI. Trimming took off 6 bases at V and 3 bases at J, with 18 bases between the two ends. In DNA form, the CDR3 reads TGTGCCAGCTCTTCCAACGGGGTAGGATACTACGAGCAGTACTTC. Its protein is CASSSNGVGYYEQYF.

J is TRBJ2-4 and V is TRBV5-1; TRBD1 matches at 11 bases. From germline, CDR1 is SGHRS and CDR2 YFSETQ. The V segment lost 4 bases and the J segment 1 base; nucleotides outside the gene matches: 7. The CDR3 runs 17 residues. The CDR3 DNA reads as TGCGCCAGCAGCCCCGGACAGGGGGCCGGGGCCAAAAACATTCAGTACTTC. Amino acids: CASSPGQGAGAKNIQYF.

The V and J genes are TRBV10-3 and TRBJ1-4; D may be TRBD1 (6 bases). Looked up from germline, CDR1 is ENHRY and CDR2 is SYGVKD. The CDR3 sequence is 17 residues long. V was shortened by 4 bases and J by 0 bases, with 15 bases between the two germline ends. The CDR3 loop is CAISVTGQISTNEKLFF. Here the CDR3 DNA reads TGTGCCATCAGTGTAACCGGACAGATCTCAACTAATGAAAAACTGTTTTTT.

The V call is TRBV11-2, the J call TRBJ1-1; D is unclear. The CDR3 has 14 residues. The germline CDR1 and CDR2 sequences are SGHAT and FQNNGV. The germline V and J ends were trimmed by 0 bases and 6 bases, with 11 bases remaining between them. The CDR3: CASSLDGWSAEAFF. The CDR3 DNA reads TGTGCCAGCAGCTTAGATGGTTGGAGCGCTGAAGCTTTCTTT.

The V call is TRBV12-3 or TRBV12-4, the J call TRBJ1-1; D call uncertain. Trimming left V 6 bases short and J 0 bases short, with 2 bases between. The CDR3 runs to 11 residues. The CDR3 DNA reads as TGTGCCAGCAGCATGAACACTGAAGCTTTCTTT. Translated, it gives CASSMNTEAFF.

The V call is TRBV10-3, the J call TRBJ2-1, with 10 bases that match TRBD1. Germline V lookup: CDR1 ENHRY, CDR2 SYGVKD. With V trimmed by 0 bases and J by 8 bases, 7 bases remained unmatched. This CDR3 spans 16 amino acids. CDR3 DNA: TGTGCCATCAGTGAGTCGATCGGACAGGGGGTCGATGAGCAGTTCTTC. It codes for CAISESIGQGVDEQFF.

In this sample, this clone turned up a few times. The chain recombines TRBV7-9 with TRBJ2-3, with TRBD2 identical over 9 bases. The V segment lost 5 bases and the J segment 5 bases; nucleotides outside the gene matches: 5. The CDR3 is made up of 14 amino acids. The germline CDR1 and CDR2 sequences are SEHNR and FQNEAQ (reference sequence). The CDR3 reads CASSAGLAQDTQYF. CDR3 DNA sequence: TGTGCCAGCAGCGCGGGACTAGCCCAAGATACGCAGTATTTT.